This is a list of T cell receptor beta chains from one sample in a study of blood T cell repertoires in COVID-19. Some clones are missing from TCRdb's copy, which holds only in-frame ones; the method was immunoSEQ multiplex PCR. This sample has about 340,000 clones, with almost 90% found just once. Sequencing used peripheral blood. Source of these receptors: a woman between 65 and 79 years old with COVID-19, enrolled during active disease. The CDR3 runs from the conserved cysteine through the conserved F or W. A D gene is named only where the DNA matches it firmly. Size is omitted from some rows. Given values are once, few, many or a class for expanded clones.

j_gene | abundance | d_gene | v_gene | CDR3nt | CDR3aa
TRBJ1-1 | . | TRBD1 | TRBV6-5 | TGTGCCACTACAGGGGTTACCCCTGAAGCTTTCTTT | CATTGVTPEAFF
TRBJ1-2 | . | TRBD1 | TRBV20-1 | TGCAGTGCTAGTTCCGGACAGGGAGGGTATGGCTACACCTTC | CSASSGQGGYGYTF
TRBJ1-6 | . | . | TRBV2 | TGTGCCAGCAGTGATTGGGGGGTAAATTCACCCCTCCACTTT | CASSDWGVNSPLHF
TRBJ2-1 | . | . | TRBV13 | TGTGCCAGCAGCTTCCCCCCGGGAGACAGCTCCTACAATGAGCAGTTCTTC | CASSFPPGDSSYNEQFF
TRBJ1-1 | . | . | TRBV9 | TGTGCCAGCAGCTCCTCAGGGAGGTACACTGAAGCTTTCTTT | CASSSSGRYTEAFF
TRBJ2-3 | once | TRBD2 | TRBV2 | TGTGCCAGCAGTGAACTAGCGGGCCTCACAGATACGCAGTATTTT | CASSELAGLTDTQYF
TRBJ1-3 | . | . | TRBV4-3 | TGCGCCAGCAGCCCTAGCTGGGGGGCTGGAAACACCATATATTTT | CASSPSWGAGNTIYF
TRBJ2-5 | . | . | TRBV11-2 | TGTGCCAGCAGCTCGGGGTATCAAGAGACCCAGTACTTC | CASSSGYQETQYF
TRBJ2-3 | once | TRBD2 | TRBV6-2/TRBV6-3 | TGTGCCAGCAGCTCTAGCGGGGGGGCGACAGATACGCAGTATTTT | CASSSSGGATDTQYF
TRBJ1-6 | once | . | TRBV7-9 | TGTGCCAGCAGCTTTGCCCAGGATGGCTGGGATTCACCCCTCCACTTT | CASSFAQDGWDSPLHF
TRBJ1-1 | . | . | TRBV25-1 | TGTGCCAGCAGTGCGGGACAGAACACTGAAGCTTTCTTT | CASSAGQNTEAFF
TRBJ1-1 | . | TRBD1 | TRBV7-9 | TGTGCCAGCAGCTTCACAGGGGGGTCCACTGAAGCTTTCTTT | CASSFTGGSTEAFF
TRBJ1-1 | . | . | TRBV18 | TGTGCCAGCTCATCGGACAGCCAGAACACTGAAGCTTTCTTT | CASSSDSQNTEAFF
TRBJ1-2 | . | . | TRBV3-1/TRBV3-2 | TGTGCCAGCAGCCAAGCGGGAGGGGCTGGCTACACCTTC | CASSQAGGAGYTF
TRBJ2-1 | once | . | TRBV20-1 | TGCAGTGCTAGTCACTCCACCCCGTTCTTC | CSASHSTPFF
TRBJ2-7 | . | . | TRBV7-9 | TGTGCCAGCAGCTTAACGAGGGCCGAGCAGTACTTC | CASSLTRAEQYF
TRBJ1-3 | . | . | TRBV27 | TGTGCCAGCAGAAGTTACCCCGGGGGCTCTGGAAACACCATATATTTT | CASRSYPGGSGNTIYF
TRBJ2-7 | . | . | TRBV6-2/TRBV6-3 | TGTGCCAGCAGTGTTCCGGGACTGCCCGCCTACGAGCAGTACTTC | CASSVPGLPAYEQYF
TRBJ1-2 | . | . | TRBV12-3/TRBV12-4 | TGTGCCAGCAGTCCCGCCGGGAGTTGGGGCTACACCTTC | CASSPAGSWGYTF
TRBJ1-1 | . | TRBD1 | TRBV6-5 | TGTGCCAGCGGAGGGGACAGGGGCGCGAACACTGAAGCTTTCTTT | CASGGDRGANTEAFF
TRBJ2-2 | . | TRBD1 | TRBV10-3 | TGTGCCACCTTCTTCGGGACAGGGGGCATTTCCGGGGAGCTGTTTTTT | CATFFGTGGISGELFF
TRBJ1-2 | . | . | TRBV5-6 | TGTGCCAGCAGCGAGGGCGGTGGAAGTGGCTACACCTTC | CASSEGGGSGYTF
TRBJ1-3 | . | . | TRBV9 | TGTGCCAGTTCTTGGGGCGGAACCTCTGGAAACACCATATATTTT | CASSWGGTSGNTIYF
TRBJ1-5 | . | TRBD1 | TRBV6-1 | TGTGCCAGCAGTGAAGCCAGGGGGAGCAATCAGCCCCAGCATTTT | CASSEARGSNQPQHF
TRBJ2-7 | . | . | TRBV24-1 | TGTGCCACCAGTGATGGCCCCCCCAGGGGCGAGCAGTACTTC | CATSDGPPRGEQYF
TRBJ1-6 | . | . | TRBV28 | TGTGCCAGCAGTCCGACGGGAGTTAAGGGTTCACCCCTCCACTTT | CASSPTGVKGSPLHF
TRBJ1-1 | . | TRBD1 | TRBV3-1/TRBV3-2 | TGTGCCAGCAGCCAAGGACAGGGGAAGGTGACTGAAGCTTTCTTT | CASSQGQGKVTEAFF
TRBJ1-1 | . | . | TRBV18 | TGTGCCAGCTCACCCCAGACATCGAACACTGAAGCTTTCTTT | CASSPQTSNTEAFF